This TCR beta chain derives from a study of T-cell memory formation after mild COVID-19. V was shortened by 0 bases and J by 7 bases, with 20 bases between the two germline ends. There are 17 residues in the CDR3. Germline V gene lookup returns CDR1 SNHLY and CDR2 FYNNEI. General study findings and limits: CM and EM subsets held most contracting CD4+ clones; EMRA held CD8+ ones. Prior to infection, memory already included some responding clones, suggesting cross-reactive memory joined. The authors left the SARS-CoV-2 specificity of second-wave clones peaking on day 37 unconfirmed.

5'RACE with constant-segment primers built TCRalpha and TCRbeta cDNA libraries with UMIs. From the 5' RACE reads, TCRdb called clonotypes with MiXCR, one entry per CDR3 protein. The data contain around 80,000 distinct CDR3 sequences, around 14% of them singletons. With regard to this clonotype: Its antigen is not identified.

This sequence was found in an adult woman who had mild COVID-19 (a few samples of this study predate the infection). Cell type and time point are not known. This chain joins TRBV2 and TRBJ2-3, with D maybe TRBD2 (6 bases). Material for sequencing was PBMCs or a T cell subset sorted from them (not recorded which). In nucleotides, the CDR3 is TGTGCCAGCAGTGAAGCCTTATGGGGGGTACATAGAAATACGCAGTATTTT. As protein: CASSEALWGVHRNTQYF.